Presented here are 31 T cell receptor beta chains from one specimen sequenced in a study of cytomegalovirus exposure and HLA in healthy donors. Use of 60 Vbeta and 13 Jbeta primers characterized the PCR. Clones were read by immunoSEQ multiplex PCR, and TCRdb kept only the in-frame ones, dropping some. The sample includes tens of thousands of clones, over 70% of them seen just once. Source material: PBMCs. These receptors originate from a woman aged 40 to 50 in good health and CMV-seronegative.

This chain links TRBV4-2 with TRBJ1-2; a weak D match, TRBD1 (6 bases). The germline CDR1 and CDR2 sequences are LGHNA and YNFKEQ. V was pared by 0 bases and J by 8 bases, with 19 bases between. CDR3 size: 16 residues. The CDR3 DNA reads as TGTGCCAGCAGCCAAGATTTGCTAGGGGGGGGGAGAGGCTACACCTTC. It specifies CASSQDLLGGGRGYTF.

This clone has just a few counts. The rearrangement links TRBV5-1 to TRBJ1-2, with D maybe TRBD1 (5 bases). There are 20 residues in the CDR3. Trimming cost V 0 bases and J 7 bases, with 31 bases left between them. CDR1 and CDR2 (germline): SGHRS, YFSETQ. CDR3 in DNA: TGCGCCAGCAGCTTGGTCGGAGGGGAAACCCTGAGAAGCCAACCTATTGGCTACACCTTC. As protein: CASSLVGGETLRSQPIGYTF. The full variable domain, its missing parts supplied by reference TRBV5-1 and TRBJ1-2, is KAGVTQTPRYLIKTRGQQVTLSCSPISGHRSVSWYQQTPGQGLQFLFEYFSETQRNKGNFPGRFSGRQFSNSRSEMNVSTLELGDSALYLCASSLVGGETLRSQPIGYTFGSGTRLTVV.

A single count supports this clone. This chain joins TRBV5-1 and TRBJ2-2; D remains unclear. The CDR3 consists of 13 residues. Trimming pared 2 bases from V and 6 bases from J, leaving 8 bases between. CDR1 is SGHRS, CDR2 YFSETQ, per germline. The CDR3 loop is CASSFLRPGELFF. CDR3 DNA sequence: TGCGCCAGCAGCTTCCTTCGTCCCGGGGAGCTGTTTTTT.

V and J are TRBV5-1 and TRBJ1-1, with 9 bases that match TRBD1. The CDR3 extends over 14 amino acids. Losses at the gene ends were 4 bases for V and 10 bases for J; bases not matched to a gene: 11. Germline assignment: CDR1 SGHRS and CDR2 YFSETQ. CDR3 DNA: TGCGCCAGCAGCCCAACAGGGGGCTCTCGAGGAGCTTTCTTT. This gives the protein CASSPTGGSRGAFF.

The rearrangement joins TRBV10-3 to TRBJ2-7, with D possibly being TRBD2 (5 bases). V dropped 6 bases and J dropped 4 bases, with 19 bases sitting between them. CDR1 is ENHRY, CDR2 SYGVKD, per germline. The CDR3 extends over 15 amino acids. The CDR3 sequence: CAIRVEGRPPYEQYF. The CDR3 DNA is TGTGCCATCAGGGTCGAGGGCCGGCCCCCTTACGAGCAGTACTTC.

The chain is built from TRBV2 and TRBJ1-5; TRBD1 agrees at 8 bases. Trimming cost V 5 bases and J 4 bases; bases outside gene matches: 1. Germline CDR1 is SNHLY and CDR2 is FYNNEI. CDR3 length: 13 amino acids. The CDR3 DNA reads TGTGCCAGCAGTCGGACAGGGAATCAGCCCCAGCATTTT. Amino acid sequence: CASSRTGNQPQHF.

This clone was recorded once. The chain is built from TRBV1 and TRBJ2-1; the table's D call, TRBD2, was not checked against the DNA. TRBV1 has pseudogene status. The CDR3 loop spans 16 amino acids. The CDR3: CTSSQGRAGAYNEQFF. DNA of the CDR3: TGCACCAGCAGCCAAGGCCGCGCGGGGGCCTACAATGAGCAGTTCTTC.

The genes are TRBV14 and TRBJ1-2, with 7 bases lining up with TRBD1. CDR3 length equals 17 residues. Germline-derived CDR1 and CDR2 are SGHDN and FVKESK. The ends lost 1 base at V and 5 bases at J; junction bases unmatched: 13. The CDR3 nucleotides read TGTGCCAGCAGCCAAGTATTCCCCCCCGACAGGGAGTATGGCTACACCTTC. It yields the protein CASSQVFPPDREYGYTF.

This clone was counted a few times. The rearrangement links TRBV14 to TRBJ1-4; a possible D gene is TRBD1 (5 bases). The V gene's germline CDR1 is SGHDN and CDR2 FVKESK. CDR3 length: 18 residues. The ends were cut back, 6 bases at V and 7 bases at J, with 27 bases in the middle. CDR3 residues: CASSGMGLSRAIGEKLFF. As DNA, the CDR3 is TGTGCCAGCAGTGGGATGGGGCTTAGCAGGGCCATTGGTGAAAAACTGTTTTTT.

This clone appeared a few times. The chain links TRBV7-6 to TRBJ2-3; TRBD2 agrees at 10 bases. With V trimmed by 5 bases and J by 3 bases, 5 bases remained unmatched. Germline CDR1 reads SGHVS; CDR2 reads FNYEAQ. CDR3 length equals 15 residues. CDR3 loop: CASSPLAGETDTQYF. The CDR3 DNA reads as TGTGCCAGCAGCCCTCTAGCGGGAGAAACAGATACGCAGTATTTT.

V usage is TRBV5-1 and J usage is TRBJ2-2; possibly TRBD2 for D (6 bases). The length of the CDR3 is 16 residues. V was clipped by 4 bases and J by 1 base, with 14 bases between them. The V gene's germline CDR1 is SGHRS and CDR2 YFSETQ. The CDR3 sequence is CASSGRTTQNTGELFF. The CDR3 DNA follows: TGCGCCAGCAGCGGGAGGACTACCCAGAACACCGGGGAGCTGTTTTTT.

This chain links TRBV29-1 with TRBJ2-7; perhaps TRBD2 as D (6 bases). The CDR3 contains 15 residues. V lost 5 bases and J 3 bases, leaving 20 bases between the germline ends. The germline V gene has CDR1 SQVTM and CDR2 ANQGSEA. The CDR3 region has the DNA TGCAGCGTTACGGGGGACTTACTTTCCTACTACGAGCAGTACTTC. Amino acid sequence: CSVTGDLLSYYEQYF.

This chain connects TRBV19 to TRBJ1-5; TRBD1 is a possible D gene (5 bases). The CDR3 sequence is 14 residues long. CDR1 is LNHDA and CDR2 is SQIVND in the germline V gene (reference sequence). Trimming cost V 3 bases and J 2 bases, with 8 bases left between them. CDR3 amino acids: CASSIRVGNQPQHF. The CDR3 region has the DNA TGTGCCAGTAGTATCAGGGTTGGCAATCAGCCCCAGCATTTT.

The V and J genes are TRBV28 and TRBJ1-5; no firm D call. Germline assignment: CDR1 MDHEN and CDR2 SYDVKM. The CDR3 is 12 amino acids. V was clipped by 7 bases and J by 3 bases, with 7 bases between them. The CDR3 region is CASITPNQPQHF. CDR3 bases: TGTGCCAGCATAACACCCAATCAGCCCCAGCATTTT.

The chain combines TRBV10-3 with TRBJ2-2, with 7 bases identical to TRBD2. Trimming at V came to 10 bases and at J to 7 bases, leaving 18 bases not matched to a gene. Germline CDR1 ENHRY, CDR2 SYGVKD. The CDR3 runs to 16 residues. CDR3 in DNA: TGTGCCACTACGGACGTGGGCGGGAGTATCGGCGGGGAGCTGTTTTTT. Translated, it gives CATTDVGGSIGGELFF.

This chain links TRBV19 with TRBJ1-2; 7 nucleotides align to TRBD1. V gave up 5 bases and J gave up 5 bases; unmatched junction bases: 11. Germline values: CDR1 LNHDA, CDR2 SQIVND (reference sequence). The CDR3 sequence is 15 residues long. The CDR3 sequence: CASSLRGQPLYGYTF. The CDR3 region has the DNA TGTGCCAGTAGTCTGAGGGGACAGCCATTATATGGCTACACCTTC.

V is TRBV5-1 and J is TRBJ2-5, with a tentative D call TRBD2 (5 bases). Germline V gives CDR1 SGHRS, CDR2 YFSETQ. This CDR3 is 14 amino acids long. Between the trimmed V and J ends, which lost 5 bases and 7 bases, there was a span of 18 bases. CDR3 bases: TGCGCCAGCAGTCCCCCCGCGGGTGCAGGGACCCAGTACTTC. Amino acid sequence: CASSPPAGAGTQYF.

The chain employs TRBV14 and TRBJ2-5; tentatively, D is TRBD1 (6 bases). This CDR3 comprises 16 residues. Per the germline V gene, CDR1 is SGHDN and CDR2 is FVKESK. Deletions cut 3 bases from V and 5 bases from J, with 19 bases between. The CDR3 DNA reads TGTGCCAGCAGCCACCTGTCAGGGGCAGACAGGGAGACCCAGTACTTC. Translation gives CASSHLSGADRETQYF.

CDR3 protein: CASSGLAGVEETQYF. The CDR3 region has the DNA TGTGCCAGCAGTGGGCTAGCGGGGGTTGAAGAGACCCAGTACTTC. The V and J genes are TRBV6-1 and TRBJ2-5; 10 positions agree with TRBD2. Germline V lookup: CDR1 MNHNS, CDR2 SASEGT. The CDR3 has 15 amino acids. With V trimmed by 4 bases and J by 3 bases, 5 bases remained unmatched.

This clone is a singleton in its sample. CDR3 protein: CASSTGRHQPQHF. The CDR3 bases are TGTGCCAGCAGTACAGGGCGCCATCAGCCCCAGCATTTT. The V call is TRBV6-1, the J call TRBJ1-5; D is possibly TRBD1 (6 bases). This CDR3 is 13 amino acids long. V lost 5 bases and J 5 bases, leaving 10 bases between the germline ends. Germline values: CDR1 MNHNS, CDR2 SASEGT.

This clone has more than one count but fewer than ten. The V call is TRBV6-4, the J call TRBJ1-2; 10 positions match TRBD1. There are 14 residues in the CDR3. V dropped 5 bases and J dropped 2; count of bases not matched to a gene: 2. Germline CDR1 and CDR2: MRHNA and SNTAGT. CDR3 sequence: CASSPGQGNYGYTF. The CDR3 DNA sequence: TGTGCCAGCAGTCCGGGACAGGGGAACTATGGCTACACCTTC.

The J gene is TRBJ2-5, the V gene TRBV2, with D possibly TRBD1 on 6 matching bases. This CDR3 region has 14 residues. Germline V gene sequence: CDR1 SNHLY, CDR2 FYNNEI. Deletions cut 4 bases from V and 4 bases from J, with 13 bases between. The CDR3 coding sequence is TGTGCCAGCAGTGGACGGACAGATGGAGAGACCCAGTACTTC. Protein: CASSGRTDGETQYF. Supplemented by reference TRBV2 and TRBJ2-5, the full variable domain reads EPEVTQTPSHQVTQMGQEVILRCVPISNHLYFYWYRQILGQKVEFLVSFYNNEISEKSEIFDDQFSVERPDGSNFTLKIRSTKLEDSAMYFCASSGRTDGETQYFGPGTRLLVL.

This rearrangement joins TRBV29-1 to TRBJ1-1; 7 positions match TRBD1. Germline CDR1 SQVTM, CDR2 ANQGSEA. The CDR3 is 12 amino acids. Trimming removed 7 bases from V and 1 base from J; junction bases left unmatched: 3. The CDR3 sequence is CSAGQANTEAFF. The DNA of the CDR3 is TGCAGCGCAGGACAGGCGAACACTGAAGCTTTCTTT.

This clone was seen a few times. This chain joins TRBV9 and TRBJ2-3, with D perhaps TRBD2 (5 bases). Germline V gene data show CDR1 as SGDLS and CDR2 as YYNGEE. This CDR3 contains 15 residues. Trimming stripped 0 bases from V and 4 bases from J, with 12 bases between. The CDR3 coding sequence is TGTGCCAGCAGCGTAGCCCGAGGGCCGCCAGATACGCAGTATTTT. Amino acid sequence: CASSVARGPPDTQYF.

The chain has TRBV2 and TRBJ2-1; TRBD1 is a possible D gene (6 bases). Germline V gene sequence: CDR1 SNHLY, CDR2 FYNNEI. The CDR3 covers 12 residues. V lost 4 bases to trimming and J lost 12 bases, with 13 bases between them. The CDR3 loop reads CASSASQGPQFF. The DNA for the CDR3 is TGTGCCAGCAGTGCTAGCCAGGGGCCGCAGTTCTTC.

V is TRBV9 and J is TRBJ2-3; D is perhaps TRBD2 (6 bases). CDR1 is SGDLS and CDR2 is YYNGEE in the germline V gene. This CDR3 region has 15 residues. Deletions cut 1 base from V and 0 bases from J, with 9 bases between. The DNA for the CDR3 is TGTGCCAGCAGCGTATCGGGACTTAGCACAGATACGCAGTATTTT. It encodes CASSVSGLSTDTQYF.

CDR3 sequence: CAISEVDQPQHF. CDR3 DNA sequence: TGTGCCATCAGTGAGGTCGATCAGCCCCAGCATTTT. The V gene is TRBV10-3, the J gene TRBJ1-5; D unresolved. V lost 2 bases and J 5 bases, leaving 4 bases between the germline ends. CDR1 ENHRY and CDR2 SYGVKD come from the germline V gene. The CDR3 totals 12 residues.

V and J are TRBV7-9 and TRBJ1-1; 7 bases are shared with TRBD1. CDR3 length equals 15 residues. V shed 5 bases and J 1 base; nucleotides not matched to a gene: 7. The V gene's germline CDR1 is SEHNR and CDR2 FQNEAQ (reference sequence). CDR3 sequence: CASSQPRTGNTEAFF. As DNA, the CDR3 is TGTGCCAGCAGCCAACCCAGGACAGGGAACACTGAAGCTTTCTTT. The entire variable domain, with the rest obtained from reference TRBV7-9 and TRBJ1-1, is as follows: DTGVSQNPRHKITKRGQNVTFRCDPISEHNRLYWYRQTLGQGPEFLTYFQNEAQLEKSRLLSDRFSAERPKGSFSTLEIQRTEQGDSAMYLCASSQPRTGNTEAFFGQGTRLTVV.

A single count supports this clone. The rearrangement links TRBV7-9 to TRBJ1-5, with D possibly being TRBD1 (6 bases). This CDR3 is built from 15 residues. Trimming pared 1 base from V and 6 bases from J, leaving 13 bases between. The germline gives CDR1 SEHNR, CDR2 FQNEAQ (reference sequence). CDR3 sequence reads: CASSLEGGALQPQHF. The CDR3 DNA reads as TGTGCCAGCAGCTTAGAAGGGGGGGCGCTTCAGCCCCAGCATTTT.

The genes are TRBV5-4 and TRBJ2-3; 8 bases match TRBD1. V dropped 4 bases and J dropped 4; count of bases not matched to a gene: 5. Germline lookup yields CDR1 SGHNT and CDR2 YYREEE (reference sequence). The CDR3 has 14 residues. The chain's CDR3 is CASSHRGIPDTQYF. In nucleotides, the CDR3 is TGTGCCAGCAGCCACAGGGGGATCCCAGATACGCAGTATTTT. Full variable domain (missing parts from reference TRBV5-4 and TRBJ2-3): ETGVTQSPTHLIKTRGQQVTLRCSSQSGHNTVSWYQQALGQGPQFIFQYYREEENGRGNFPPRFSGLQFPNYSSELNVNALELDDSALYLCASSHRGIPDTQYFGPGTRLTVL.

The chain employs TRBV11-2 and TRBJ2-2; D is uncertain. From germline, CDR1 is SGHAT and CDR2 FQNNGV. Between the trimmed V and J ends, which lost 5 bases and 2 bases, there was a span of 3 bases. The CDR3 length is 12 residues. CDR3 loop: CASSHNTGELFF. The CDR3 nucleotides read TGTGCCAGCAGCCATAACACCGGGGAGCTGTTTTTT.